This is a list of T cell receptor beta chains from one sample in a study of OX40 agonist ivuxolimab in advanced cancers. Sequencing was performed with immunoSEQ multiplex PCR; in TCRdb, only in-frame clones are kept and a portion is missing. The sample includes about 18,000 clones, about 80% of them seen just once. This material consisted of CD4+ or CD8+ T cells sorted from blood, taken in a trial of the OX40 agonist ivuxolimab. These receptors were collected from an adult with an advanced solid tumor such as melanoma, head and neck, liver or kidney cancer. Both conserved end residues are part of each CDR3. D genes are given only for firm matches. Expanded clones are given a class, and other clones once, few, many or no size at all.

V	size	D	J	CDR3	DNA
TRBV19	.	.	TRBJ1-1	CASSMLSAGPLGAFF	TGTGCCAGTAGTATGTTGTCTGCGGGACCTCTGGGAGCTTTCTTT
TRBV5-4	.	.	TRBJ1-1	CASSLLGGTEAFF	TGTGCCAGCAGCTTGCTGGGGGGCACTGAAGCTTTCTTT
TRBV30	.	.	TRBJ2-7	CAWNRGRILEQYF	TGTGCCTGGAACCGGGGCCGAATCCTCGAGCAGTACTTC
TRBV2	.	TRBD2	TRBJ2-1	CASILLSRREGSYNEQFF	TGTGCCAGCATTCTATTGTCTAGGCGGGAGGGGTCCTACAATGAGCAGTTCTTC
TRBV2	.	.	TRBJ2-2	CASSEVPNTGELFF	TGTGCCAGCAGTGAAGTACCCAACACCGGGGAGCTGTTTTTT
TRBV29-1	.	.	TRBJ1-2	CSVEGNPSGGYTF	TGCAGCGTTGAAGGAAACCCCTCTGGTGGCTACACCTTC
TRBV6-6	.	.	TRBJ1-1	CASSYRRNTEAFF	TGTGCCAGCAGTTACAGGAGGAACACTGAAGCTTTCTTT
TRBV7-8	.	.	TRBJ1-1	CASSPRGDLGAFF	TGTGCCAGCAGCCCCCGTGGAGACCTGGGAGCTTTCTTT
TRBV19	large	.	TRBJ2-3	CASSLKGTRTDTQYF	TGTGCCAGTAGTCTCAAAGGGACTCGCACAGATACGCAGTATTTT
TRBV5-5	.	TRBD1	TRBJ1-3	CASSPGQGASGNTIYF	TGTGCCAGCAGCCCTGGACAGGGGGCTTCTGGAAACACCATATATTTT
TRBV4-1	.	TRBD1	TRBJ2-5	CASSRGQGRETQYF	TGCGCCAGCAGCCGGGGACAGGGGCGAGAGACCCAGTACTTC
TRBV29-1	.	TRBD1	TRBJ2-5	CSVAGGWETQYF	TGCAGCGTCGCAGGGGGCTGGGAGACCCAGTACTTC